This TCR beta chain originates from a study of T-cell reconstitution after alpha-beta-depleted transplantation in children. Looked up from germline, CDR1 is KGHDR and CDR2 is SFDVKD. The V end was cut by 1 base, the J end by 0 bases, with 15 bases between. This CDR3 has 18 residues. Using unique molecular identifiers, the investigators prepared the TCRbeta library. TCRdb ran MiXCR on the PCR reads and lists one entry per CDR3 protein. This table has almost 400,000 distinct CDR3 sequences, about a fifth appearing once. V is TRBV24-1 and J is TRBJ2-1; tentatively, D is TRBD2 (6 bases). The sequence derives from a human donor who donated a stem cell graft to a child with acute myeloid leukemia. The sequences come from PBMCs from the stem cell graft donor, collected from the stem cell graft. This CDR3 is CATSDFGGKLSSYNEQFF. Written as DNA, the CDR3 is TGTGCCACCAGTGATTTTGGCGGGAAGCTAAGCTCCTACAATGAGCAGTTCTTC.